This T cell receptor (beta chain) was obtained from a study of blood T cell repertoires in COVID-19. Study information: Collection of acute and convalescent COVID-19 samples took place in the United States, Italy and Spain. Sample material is recorded as cDNA or gDNA derived from T cells, B-cell-depleted T cells, or PBMCs.

In the source study's methods: Using reference gene primer amplification, nucleated cell counts were estimated. TCRdb keeps only in-frame clones here, not all; method: immunoSEQ multiplex PCR. The V and J calls and clone size were taken over from that table, and D and trimming were inferred from the DNA. The sample contains 190,000 or so clones, just under 90% of which appear only once. Germline V gives CDR1 SNHLY, CDR2 FYNNEI. Germline trimming cut 7 bases from V and 3 bases from J; bases unmatched to any gene: 8. This CDR3 has 14 amino acids. This TCR was recovered from a woman aged 18-35 years who had recovered from COVID-19. The sequenced sample consisted of peripheral blood. This sequence joins TRBV2 and TRBJ1-2; 7 bases are shared with TRBD1. CDR3: CASTAWDSYYGYTF. The CDR3 DNA reads as TGTGCCAGCACGGCCTGGGACAGTTACTATGGCTACACCTTC. The variable domain in full, completed from reference TRBV2 and TRBJ1-2, reads EPEVTQTPSHQVTQMGQEVILRCVPISNHLYFYWYRQILGQKVEFLVSFYNNEISEKSEIFDDQFSVERPDGSNFTLKIRSTKLEDSAMYFCASTAWDSYYGYTFGSGTRLTVV.